This T cell receptor (beta chain) was recovered during a study of T-cell reconstitution after alpha-beta-depleted transplantation in children. The V gene's germline CDR1 is LGHNA and CDR2 YNFKEQ. CDR3 length: 23 residues. Regarding this clonotype: One end of the junction fails to match germline, which may point to a read error.

TCRbeta library preparation incorporated unique molecular identifiers. MiXCR, applied by TCRdb to the PCR reads, yields one record per CDR3 protein. Of around 380,000 distinct CDR3 sequences detected, roughly a tenth appear once; the ten largest clones hold 5% to 6.5%. This clonotype was sampled from a human donor who donated a stem cell graft to a child with acute myeloid leukemia. V gene TRBV4-2 combines with J gene TRBJ1-4; tentatively, D is TRBD1 (5 bases). The sample in question was PBMCs from the stem cell graft donor, obtained from the stem cell graft. The CDR3 is CAGSPRRNPGYRGVRVYNEKLFF. The CDR3 nucleotides are TGTGCCGGCAGCCCCCGCCGGAACCCCGGGTATCGGGGGGTTCGAGTCTATAATGAAAAACTGTTTTTT.